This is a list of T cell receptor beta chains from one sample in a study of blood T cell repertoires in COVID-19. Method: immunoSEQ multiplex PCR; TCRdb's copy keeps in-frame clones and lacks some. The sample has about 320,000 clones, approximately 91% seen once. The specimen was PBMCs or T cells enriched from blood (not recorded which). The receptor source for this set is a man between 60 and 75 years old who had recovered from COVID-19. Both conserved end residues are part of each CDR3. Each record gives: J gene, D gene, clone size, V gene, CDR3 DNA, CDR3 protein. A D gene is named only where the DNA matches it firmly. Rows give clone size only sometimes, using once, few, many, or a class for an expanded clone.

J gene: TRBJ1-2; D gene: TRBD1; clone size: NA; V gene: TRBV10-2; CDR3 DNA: TGCGCCAGCAGGATAACAGGGGGAGCTGGCTACACCTTC; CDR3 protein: CASRITGGAGYTF
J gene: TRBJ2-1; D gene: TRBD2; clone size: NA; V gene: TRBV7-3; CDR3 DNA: TGTGCCAGCAGCCCCGAGGGAGGGCGATACAATGAGCAGTTCTTC; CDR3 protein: CASSPEGGRYNEQFF
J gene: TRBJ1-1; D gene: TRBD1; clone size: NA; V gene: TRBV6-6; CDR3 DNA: TGTGCCAGCAGTTACCGCCGGGACAGCAATACCCAAGCGGCTTTCTTT; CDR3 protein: CASSYRRDSNTQAAFF
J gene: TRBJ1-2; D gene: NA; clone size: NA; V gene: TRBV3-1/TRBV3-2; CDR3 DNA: TGTGCCAGCAGCCAAGGACAGATTGGCTACACCTTC; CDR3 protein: CASSQGQIGYTF
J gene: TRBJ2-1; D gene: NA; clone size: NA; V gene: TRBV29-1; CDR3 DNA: TGCAGCGTTCGCCCGCAGGAAAATGAGCAGTTCTTC; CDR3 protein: CSVRPQENEQFF
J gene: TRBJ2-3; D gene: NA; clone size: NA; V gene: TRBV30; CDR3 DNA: TGTGCCTGGAGGATACTGAGGCCTGGCACAGATACGCAGTATTTT; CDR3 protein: CAWRILRPGTDTQYF
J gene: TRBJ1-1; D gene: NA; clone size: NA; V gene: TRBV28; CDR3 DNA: TGTGCCAGCAGTTTGACAGATCCCGGGAACACTGAAGCTTTCTTT; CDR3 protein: CASSLTDPGNTEAFF
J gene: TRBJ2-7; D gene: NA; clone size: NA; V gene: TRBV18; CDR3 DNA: TGTGCCAGCTCACCATATACGGGTGGGAGTGAGCAGTACTTC; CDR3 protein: CASSPYTGGSEQYF
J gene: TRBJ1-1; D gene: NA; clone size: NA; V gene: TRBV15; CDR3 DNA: TGTGCCACCAGCAGAGATACGGGGGAAGCTTTCTTT; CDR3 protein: CATSRDTGEAFF
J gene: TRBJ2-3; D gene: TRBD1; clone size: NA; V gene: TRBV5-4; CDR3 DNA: TGTGCCAGCAGCTTAGGTATGGACAGGGCCACAGATACGCAGTATTTT; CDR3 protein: CASSLGMDRATDTQYF
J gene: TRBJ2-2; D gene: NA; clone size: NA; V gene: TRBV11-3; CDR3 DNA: TGTGCCAGCAGCTTAGATGGGACATCCGGGGAGCTGTTTTTT; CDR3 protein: CASSLDGTSGELFF
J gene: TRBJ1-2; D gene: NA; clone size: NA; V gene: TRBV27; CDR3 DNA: TGTGCCAGCAGTTTACTCGGGGACACCATTAACTATGGCTACACCTTC; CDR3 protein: CASSLLGDTINYGYTF
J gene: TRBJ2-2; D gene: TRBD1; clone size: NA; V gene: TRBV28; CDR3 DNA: TGTGCCAGCAGCGGGGGACAGGGGTCCAACACCGGGGAGCTGTTTTTT; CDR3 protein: CASSGGQGSNTGELFF
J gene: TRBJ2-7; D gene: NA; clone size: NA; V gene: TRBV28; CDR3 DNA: TGTGCCAGCAGTTTATCAACTGGGGGCGGCGAGCAGTACTTC; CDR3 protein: CASSLSTGGGEQYF
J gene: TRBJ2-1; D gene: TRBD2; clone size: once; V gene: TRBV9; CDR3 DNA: TGTGCCAGCAGCGTCGGACTAGCGGGCGCAAATGGTGAGCAGTTCTTC; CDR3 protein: CASSVGLAGANGEQFF
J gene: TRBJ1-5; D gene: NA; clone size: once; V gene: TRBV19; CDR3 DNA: TGTGCCAGTAGTATAGAACAGGGCACCAATCAGCCCCAGCATTTT; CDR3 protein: CASSIEQGTNQPQHF
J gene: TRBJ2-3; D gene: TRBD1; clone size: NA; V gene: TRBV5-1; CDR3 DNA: TGCGCCAGCAGCTTGACAGGGGTAGATACGCAGTATTTT; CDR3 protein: CASSLTGVDTQYF
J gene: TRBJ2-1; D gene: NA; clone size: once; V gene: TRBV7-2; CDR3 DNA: TGTGCCAGCAGCTTAGGTCTTGTAGATGAGCAGTTCTTC; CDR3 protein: CASSLGLVDEQFF
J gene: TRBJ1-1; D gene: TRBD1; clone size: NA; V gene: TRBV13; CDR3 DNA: TGTGCCAGCAGCCGATCCGGGACAGGGGGAAAAGCTTTCTTT; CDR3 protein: CASSRSGTGGKAFF
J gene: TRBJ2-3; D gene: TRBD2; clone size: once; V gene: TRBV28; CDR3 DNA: TGTGCCAGCAGTTTACGGGGGGGGAGATCCCCGAGCACAGATACGCAGTATTTT; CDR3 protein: CASSLRGGRSPSTDTQYF
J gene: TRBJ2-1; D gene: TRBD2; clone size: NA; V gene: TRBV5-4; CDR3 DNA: TGTGCCAGCAGTACAAGGTTAGCGGGAGACGGGGACGAGCAGTTCTTC; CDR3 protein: CASSTRLAGDGDEQFF
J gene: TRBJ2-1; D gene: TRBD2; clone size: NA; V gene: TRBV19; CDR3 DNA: TGTGCCAGCGCGAACTCCGGGACTATAGCTCCCTATGAGCAGTTCTTC; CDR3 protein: CASANSGTIAPYEQFF
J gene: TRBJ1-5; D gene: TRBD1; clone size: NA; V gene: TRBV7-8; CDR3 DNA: TGTGCCAGCAGCCTCCGGGACAGGGACAATCAGCCCCAGCATTTT; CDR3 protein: CASSLRDRDNQPQHF
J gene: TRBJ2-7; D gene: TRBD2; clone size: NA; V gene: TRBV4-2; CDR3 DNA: TGTGCCAGCAGCCGGCAGACTAGCGGGAGAAGCTACGAGCAGTACTTC; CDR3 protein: CASSRQTSGRSYEQYF
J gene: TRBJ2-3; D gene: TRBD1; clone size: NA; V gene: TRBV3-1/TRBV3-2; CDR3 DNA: TGTGCCAGCAGCCGGGGGACAGGGGGCACAGATACGCAGTATTTT; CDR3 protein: CASSRGTGGTDTQYF
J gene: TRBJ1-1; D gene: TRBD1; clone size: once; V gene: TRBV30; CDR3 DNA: TGTGCCTGGAGTCCACTACAAACAGGGGATGGGGGCACTGAAGCTTTCTTT; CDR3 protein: CAWSPLQTGDGGTEAFF
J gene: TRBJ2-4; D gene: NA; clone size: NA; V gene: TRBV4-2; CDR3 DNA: TGTGCCAGCAGCCAAGATATCCTAACCAAAAACATTCAGTACTTC; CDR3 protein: CASSQDILTKNIQYF
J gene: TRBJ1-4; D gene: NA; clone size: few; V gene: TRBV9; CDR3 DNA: TGTGCCAGCAGCGAGGGGGTCATTAATGAAAAACTGTTTTTT; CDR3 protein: CASSEGVINEKLFF
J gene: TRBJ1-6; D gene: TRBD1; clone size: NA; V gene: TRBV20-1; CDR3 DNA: TGCAGTGCTAGTACCACCCGGACAGGGATATCCTATAATTCACCCCTCCACTTT; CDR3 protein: CSASTTRTGISYNSPLHF
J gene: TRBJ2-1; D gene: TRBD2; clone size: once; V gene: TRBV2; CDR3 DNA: TGTGCCAGTATAACGGGACTAGCGAGGAATGAGCAGTTCTTC; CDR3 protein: CASITGLARNEQFF